This T cell receptor (beta chain) was retrieved from a study of blood T cell repertoires in COVID-19. Study as a whole: Collection of acute and convalescent COVID-19 samples took place in the United States, Italy and Spain. T cells, B-cell-depleted T cells, or PBMCs provided the cDNA or gDNA that served as material.

During active infection, Seattle patients enrolled and were then monitored through disease. The protocol was immunoSEQ multiplex PCR, while the TCRdb copy is restricted to in-frame clones and leaves out a portion. The sample lists roughly 440,000 clones, about 87% occurring once. Trimming pared 5 bases from V and 4 bases from J, leaving 15 bases between. In germline, CDR1 is LNHDA, CDR2 SQIVND (reference sequence). The CDR3 has 15 amino acids. This chain connects TRBV19 to TRBJ2-1, with a tentative D call TRBD2 (7 bases). This TCR was recovered from a woman aged 45-65 years with COVID-19, enrolled during active disease. The sequenced material came from peripheral blood. CDR3 loop: CASSRGASRYNEQFF. The CDR3 nucleotides are TGTGCCAGTAGTCGGGGGGCCTCCCGTTACAATGAGCAGTTCTTC. The full variable domain, rest sourced from reference TRBV19 and TRBJ2-1, is DGGITQSPKYLFRKEGQNVTLSCEQNLNHDAMYWYRQDPGQGLRLIYYSQIVNDFQKGDIAEGYSVSREKKESFPLTVTSAQKNPTAFYLCASSRGASRYNEQFFGPGTRLTVL.